This T cell receptor beta chain was observed in a study of somatic mutations in cytotoxic T cells in rheumatoid arthritis. Overall study: Flow-sorting brought some V beta antibody-stained T-cell populations to nearly 100% purity, V beta1+ cells sequenced for TCRB among them. Study-wide points: A largest CD8+ clone above 20% of CD8+ cells occurred in about an eighth of the 65 patients.

Note on this clone: The antigen is undetermined.

Data came from immunoSEQ multiplex PCR; TCRdb stores just in-frame clones and leaves some out. In the table there are about 15,000 clones, around nine tenths of which are singletons. Sequencing was performed on CD4+ T cells sorted from blood. The receptor was derived from a man between 65 and 85 years old with rheumatoid arthritis.

The CDR3 protein is CASSLEGRYSNQPQHF. The DNA for the CDR3 is TGTGCCAGCAGTTTAGAGGGCCGTTATAGCAATCAGCCCCAGCATTTT. The V call is TRBV27, the J call TRBJ1-5; no clear D gene. The CDR3 is 16 amino acids. V gave up 2 bases and J gave up 0 bases, with 11 bases separating them. CDR1 and CDR2 (germline): MNHEY, SMNVEV (reference sequence).